The text below deals with one TCR beta chain. The protocol was immunoSEQ multiplex PCR, while the TCRdb copy is restricted to in-frame clones and leaves out a portion. The table shows approximately 67,000 clones, with 83% occurring only once. The CDR3 totals 14 residues. Germline CDR1 is LNHNV and CDR2 is YYDKDF (reference sequence). Trimming removed 1 base from V and 6 bases from J; junction bases left unmatched: 4. The sample belongs to a study of T cell responses to AZD1222 COVID-19 vaccine. This material consisted of peripheral blood, taken 28 days after the second AZD1222 dose. V usage is TRBV15 and J usage is TRBJ1-1; TRBD1 matches at 8 bases. The TCR comes from an adult who received the AZD1222 COVID-19 vaccine. The CDR3 is CATSRGGQGPEAFF. In DNA, the CDR3 is TGTGCCACCAGCAGAGGTGGACAGGGTCCTGAAGCTTTCTTT.